The 16 T cell receptor beta chains presented below share a single source sample, sequenced in a study of graft-versus-host responses after intestinal transplantation. The antigens for these receptors are not known. The assay was immunoSEQ multiplex PCR, and TCRdb's table has in-frame clones only and misses some. The data hold about 93,000 clones, with approximately 80% observed a single time. The sample consisted of unstimulated CD4+ T cells sorted from spleen or lymph node cells, taken before intestinal transplant. Receptor source: a human donor who received an intestinal transplant.

This chain links TRBV15 with TRBJ1-1, with a weak D call TRBD1 (5 bases). Germline V lookup: CDR1 LNHNV, CDR2 YYDKDF (reference sequence). Trimming left V 5 bases short and J 7 bases short, with 11 bases between. The CDR3 is made up of 12 amino acids. CDR3 region: CATSPRQGEAFF. The CDR3 DNA sequence: TGTGCCACCAGCCCCCGGCAGGGTGAAGCTTTCTTT.

The chain employs TRBV19 and TRBJ1-2; 9 bases fit TRBD1. This CDR3 region has 15 residues. After removal of 4 bases from V and 4 bases from J, the junction contained 7 bases not matched to a gene. The V gene's germline CDR1 is LNHDA and CDR2 SQIVND (reference sequence). CDR3 DNA: TGTGCCAGTAGTACCCCCGGGACAGGGACCTATGGCTACACCTTC. This translates into CASSTPGTGTYGYTF.

The J gene is TRBJ2-7, the V gene TRBV6-1, with TRBD1 identical over 10 bases. V lost 6 bases, J lost 5 bases, and 4 bases stayed unmatched. Germline V gene data show CDR1 as MNHNS and CDR2 as SASEGT. The CDR3 totals 13 residues. This chain's CDR3 is CASRATGGDEQYF. CDR3 sequence (DNA): TGTGCCAGCAGGGCGACAGGGGGCGACGAGCAGTACTTC.

The J gene is TRBJ1-4, the V gene TRBV27; TRBD1 might be the D (5 bases). V was cut by 8 bases and J by 4 bases, with 11 bases left in between. In germline, CDR1 is MNHEY, CDR2 SMNVEV (reference sequence). The length of the CDR3 is 13 residues. The CDR3 sequence: CASRTHVNEKLFF. In DNA form, the CDR3 reads TGTGCCAGCCGGACACATGTTAATGAAAAACTGTTTTTT. The full variable domain, completed using reference TRBV27 and TRBJ1-4, is EAQVTQNPRYLITVTGKKLTVTCSQNMNHEYMSWYRQDPGLGLRQIYYSMNVEVTDKGDVPEGYKVSRKEKRNFPLILESPSPNQTSLYFCASRTHVNEKLFFGSGTQLSVL.

The rearrangement joins TRBV28 to TRBJ2-7; D uncertain. The CDR3 spans 15 residues. V lost 3 bases and J lost 0, with 12 bases in between. Germline loops: CDR1 MDHEN, CDR2 SYDVKM. This CDR3 is CASSFNRKSSYEQYF. CDR3 in DNA: TGTGCCAGCAGTTTTAACCGTAAGAGCTCCTACGAGCAGTACTTC.

The chain recombines TRBV7-6 with TRBJ2-3, with D hard to call. Germline V gene lookup returns CDR1 SGHVS and CDR2 FNYEAQ. V was trimmed by 1 base and J by 0 bases, leaving 8 bases between them. This CDR3 region has 15 residues. The CDR3 spells CASSLGVFSTDTQYF. The DNA of the CDR3 is TGTGCCAGCAGCTTAGGAGTTTTTAGCACAGATACGCAGTATTTT.

The V and J genes are TRBV28 and TRBJ2-7, with D possibly being TRBD1 (6 bases). This CDR3 contains 13 residues. Germline CDR1 and CDR2: MDHEN and SYDVKM. V gave up 6 bases and J gave up 3 bases, with 12 bases separating them. CDR3 protein: CASSRTGFYEQYF. CDR3 in DNA: TGTGCCAGCAGCCGCACAGGGTTCTACGAGCAGTACTTC.

The chain combines TRBV7-4 with TRBJ1-5; D is unclear. The germline gives CDR1 SGHVT, CDR2 SQSDAQ. The ends were cut back, 2 bases at V and 2 bases at J, with 13 bases in the middle. There are 16 residues in the CDR3. CDR3 nucleotide sequence: TGTGCCAGCAGCTTAAGGGAGGTGGGCGGCAATCAGCCCCAGCATTTT. Translating it yields CASSLREVGGNQPQHF.

V gene TRBV11-2 combines with J gene TRBJ2-5; 8 bases align to TRBD2. Germline CDR1 and CDR2: SGHAT and FQNNGV. J lost 5 bases, V lost 3 bases, and 5 bases had no gene match. This CDR3 spans 14 amino acids. The CDR3 bases are TGTGCCAGCAGCTTCGCGGGGGGTTGGGAGACCCAGTACTTC. Translating it yields CASSFAGGWETQYF. Full variable domain (remainder filled in from reference TRBV11-2 and TRBJ2-5): EAGVAQSPRYKIIEKRQSVAFWCNPISGHATLYWYQQILGQGPKLLIQFQNNGVVDDSQLPKDRFSAERLKGVDSTLKIQPAKLEDSAVYLCASSFAGGWETQYFGPGTRLLVL.

The chain has TRBV5-6 and TRBJ2-5; TRBD1 matches at 7 bases. V lost 6 bases to trimming and J lost 2 bases; unmatched junction nucleotides: 7. Germline loops: CDR1 SGHDT, CDR2 YYEEEE. This CDR3 is built from 14 residues. CDR3 in DNA: TGTGCCAGCACAGAAAAGGGGGCGCAAGAGACCCAGTACTTC. Translated, it gives CASTEKGAQETQYF.

This clone has a handful of counts. The chain couples TRBV6-1 to TRBJ2-2, with D maybe TRBD2 (6 bases). The V end lost 2 bases, the J end lost 3 bases, and 10 bases lay between the germline ends. This CDR3 has 15 amino acids. The germline V gene encodes CDR1 MNHNS and CDR2 SASEGT. CDR3 DNA sequence: TGTGCCAGCAGTGAAATTGGGGGGTACACCGGGGAGCTGTTTTTT. This translates into CASSEIGGYTGELFF.

The rearrangement joins TRBV2 to TRBJ2-3; 12 nucleotides match TRBD2. Unmatched junction bases numbered 2, after V lost 4 bases and J lost 6 bases. Germline V lookup: CDR1 SNHLY, CDR2 FYNNEI. The CDR3 sequence is 14 residues long. Written as DNA, the CDR3 is TGTGCCAGCAGTGGGACTAGCGGGATCGATACGCAGTATTTT. Amino acid sequence: CASSGTSGIDTQYF.

This chain uses TRBV5-1 with TRBJ2-7, with TRBD2 matching over 7 bases. V lost 0 bases and J lost 7; bases outside the gene matches: 1. There are 12 residues in the CDR3. Germline CDR1 reads SGHRS; CDR2 reads YFSETQ. The CDR3 nucleotides read TGCGCCAGCAGCTTGGAGCGGGGTGAGCAGTACTTC. Translation gives CASSLERGEQYF. Looking up the rest from reference TRBV5-1 and TRBJ2-7 gives the full variable domain: KAGVTQTPRYLIKTRGQQVTLSCSPISGHRSVSWYQQTPGQGLQFLFEYFSETQRNKGNFPGRFSGRQFSNSRSEMNVSTLELGDSALYLCASSLERGEQYFGPGTRLTVT.

This sequence joins TRBV7-2 and TRBJ2-5; possible D gene TRBD2, 5 bases. Germline V CDR1 and CDR2: SGHTA, FQGNSA. The length of the CDR3 is 14 residues. Trimming pared 5 bases from V and 1 base from J, leaving 11 bases between. CDR3 DNA sequence: TGTGCCAGCAGCGCCCGACTAACCCAAGAGACCCAGTACTTC. Translated: CASSARLTQETQYF.

This chain uses TRBV5-4 with TRBJ2-3, with a weak D call TRBD1 (8 bases). Trimming shortened V by 4 bases and J by 3 bases, and 21 bases separated the two germline ends. The germline V gene encodes CDR1 SGHNT and CDR2 YYREEE (reference sequence). CDR3 length equals 17 residues. The CDR3 DNA reads TGTGCCAGCAGCACAGGGGGGGGAGGGGGAAGGACAGATACGCAGTATTTT. This sequence encodes CASSTGGGGGRTDTQYF.

The chain couples TRBV18 to TRBJ2-5, with 7 positions matching TRBD1. Germline V gene lookup returns CDR1 KGHSH and CDR2 LQKENI. The CDR3 length is 13 residues. The V segment lost 3 bases and the J segment 6 bases; nucleotides outside the gene matches: 4. The CDR3 DNA sequence: TGTGCCAGCTCACCCGGACAGGACCAGACCCAGTACTTC. Its protein product is CASSPGQDQTQYF.